The 15 T cell receptor beta chains given below trace back to one sample, sequenced in a study of T cell changes during pregnancy in multiple sclerosis. Clones were sequenced by immunoSEQ multiplex PCR, and TCRdb holds only the in-frame ones, with some missing. Of tens of thousands of clones in the sample, 90% to 95% are singletons; the top ten hold more than 0.7%. The input for sequencing was peripheral blood, taken in the first trimester of pregnancy. The receptors here all came from a female donor with multiple sclerosis, enrolled in a pregnancy study.

The chain employs TRBV6-5 and TRBJ2-7; D call uncertain. This CDR3 contains 15 residues. Per the germline V gene, CDR1 is MNHEY and CDR2 is SVGAGI. V dropped 2 bases and J dropped 0 bases, with 11 bases sitting between them. The chain's CDR3 is CASSYVPGSSYEQYF. The CDR3 DNA reads TGTGCCAGCAGTTACGTTCCAGGATCCTCCTACGAGCAGTACTTC.

The chain employs TRBV11-2 and TRBJ2-3, with 9 bases that match TRBD1. Germline CDR1 SGHAT, CDR2 FQNNGV. With V trimmed by 5 bases and J by 0 bases, 3 bases remained unmatched. CDR3 size: 15 residues. The CDR3 bases are TGTGCCAGCAGCCGAGGACAGGGGAGCACAGATACGCAGTATTTT. It is translated as CASSRGQGSTDTQYF.

The chain carries TRBV5-8 and TRBJ2-3; 8 positions match TRBD1. The CDR3 spans 16 residues. J was trimmed by 4 bases and V by 1 base; bases with no gene match: 8. In germline, CDR1 is SGHTS, CDR2 YDEGEE. For the CDR3, the DNA is TGTGCCAGCAGCTTGTCCACGGCAGGGGGCCCAGATACGCAGTATTTT. Its translation: CASSLSTAGGPDTQYF.

The genes are TRBV19 and TRBJ2-1; 10 nucleotides align to TRBD2. The ends lost 4 bases at V and 9 bases at J; junction bases unmatched: 12. Germline CDR1 reads LNHDA; CDR2 reads SQIVND (reference sequence). The CDR3 is made up of 16 amino acids. The CDR3 loop is CASSNGRSGGASEQFF. The CDR3 DNA follows: TGTGCCAGTAGTAACGGTAGAAGCGGGGGGGCGAGTGAGCAGTTCTTC.

The chain has TRBV5-5 and TRBJ1-5; no reliable D call. CDR1 is SGHKS and CDR2 is YYEKEE in the germline V gene (reference sequence). The V end lost 3 bases, the J end lost 0 bases, and 7 bases lay between the germline ends. The CDR3 loop spans 14 amino acids. CDR3 coding DNA: TGTGCCAGCAGCTCCCAAAATAGCAATCAGCCCCAGCATTTT. Protein product: CASSSQNSNQPQHF.

This chain uses TRBV21-1 with TRBJ2-7; the table's TRBD2 call for D was not verified on the DNA. TRBV21-1 is labeled a pseudogene. The CDR3 is made up of 17 amino acids. The chain's CDR3 is CASSQSKVPFGAYEQYF. The CDR3 DNA reads as TGTGCCAGCAGCCAATCCAAGGTTCCGTTCGGGGCCTACGAGCAGTACTTC.

This chain uses TRBV2 with TRBJ2-3; possibly TRBD2 for D (7 bases). Between the trimmed V and J ends, which lost 8 bases and 14 bases, there was a span of 23 bases. This CDR3 comprises 13 residues. Germline loops: CDR1 SNHLY, CDR2 FYNNEI. The CDR3 region has the DNA TGTGCCAGCCCCGAAGGGGGGGCAGGGCGGCCGTATTTT. Amino acid sequence: CASPEGGAGRPYF.

The DNA of the CDR3 is TGTGCCAGTAGTATCATACAGGGGCTCTATAGCAATCAGCCCCAGCATTTT. It yields the protein CASSIIQGLYSNQPQHF. This chain links TRBV19 with TRBJ1-5; 7 bases line up with TRBD1. The length of the CDR3 is 17 residues. The J segment lost 0 bases and the V segment lost 3 bases, leaving 8 bases of the junction unmatched. Germline V gene lookup returns CDR1 LNHDA and CDR2 SQIVND (reference sequence).

This rearrangement joins TRBV2 to TRBJ2-7; 7 nucleotides agree with TRBD1. The CDR3 has 14 residues. The V and J ends lost 10 bases and 1 base, in that order; junction bases with no gene match: 10. Germline CDR1 SNHLY, CDR2 FYNNEI. The DNA of the CDR3 is TGTGCCACCCGTCGGGACAGAGTTTCCTACGAGCAGTACTTC. Amino acids: CATRRDRVSYEQYF.

This chain joins TRBV2 and TRBJ1-1; no firm D call. The CDR3 has 11 residues. The V end lost 6 bases, the J end lost 1 base, and 3 bases lay between the germline ends. Per the germline V gene, CDR1 is SNHLY and CDR2 is FYNNEI. The CDR3 loop is CASSRNTEAFF. Here the CDR3 DNA reads TGTGCCAGCAGCAGGAACACTGAAGCTTTCTTT.

The chain couples TRBV6-5 to TRBJ2-1, with D possibly being TRBD2 (6 bases). This CDR3 contains 14 residues. Germline lookup yields CDR1 MNHEY and CDR2 SVGAGI. V shed 2 bases and J shed 3 bases, with 8 bases lying between them. The CDR3 spells CASSYGGIYNEQFF. The CDR3 DNA reads as TGTGCCAGCAGTTACGGGGGGATCTACAATGAGCAGTTCTTC.

This chain links TRBV9 with TRBJ1-4; D not certain. V lost 4 bases, J lost 4 bases, and 11 bases lay in between. The CDR3 covers 14 residues. Per the germline V gene, CDR1 is SGDLS and CDR2 is YYNGEE. Here the CDR3 DNA reads TGTGCCAGCAGCTCGGGTGCCCGTAATGAAAAACTGTTTTTT. The encoded protein is CASSSGARNEKLFF.

The rearrangement links TRBV7-9 to TRBJ1-6, with D perhaps matching TRBD1 (5 bases). This CDR3 is built from 16 residues. Germline V gene sequence: CDR1 SEHNR, CDR2 FQNEAQ (reference sequence). V lost 6 bases and J lost 7, with 19 bases in between. The CDR3 DNA follows: TGTGCCAGCAGTCGCCTTGACAGCTGGAAGAATTCACCCCTCCACTTT. It specifies CASSRLDSWKNSPLHF.

This chain links TRBV6-1 with TRBJ1-2, with TRBD1 matching over 9 bases. The CDR3 totals 15 residues. V lost 4 bases, J lost 4 bases, and 7 bases stayed unmatched. CDR1 is MNHNS and CDR2 is SASEGT in the germline V gene. The CDR3 region has the DNA TGTGCCAGCAGTGCGGGACAGGGTTCCGTCTATGGCTACACCTTC. This codes for CASSAGQGSVYGYTF.

This clone was observed once. This rearrangement joins TRBV4-2 to TRBJ1-4, with D unresolved. V was trimmed by 1 base and J by 1 base, leaving 7 bases between them. Germline V gene sequence: CDR1 LGHNA, CDR2 YNFKEQ. The CDR3 consists of 15 residues. CDR3 region: CASSQAGRTNEKLFF. The CDR3 DNA sequence: TGTGCCAGCAGCCAAGCGGGGAGAACTAATGAAAAACTGTTTTTT.